What follows are 22 T cell receptor beta chains derived from one specimen sequenced in a study of post-analysis software for immune sequencing data. Findings and limits, study-wide: When patients were compared with controls, five TRBV segments were more frequent, TRBV5-6, TRBV5-1 and TRBV20-1 among them.

Their antigens remain unidentified. The TCR beta cDNA libraries carried unique molecular identifiers. TCRdb reprocessed the PCR reads with MiXCR, giving one entry per CDR3 protein. The sample has just over 250,000 distinct CDR3 sequences; 30% to 45% are singletons. Specimen: blood. The receptors shown here come from a girl under 18 with multiple sclerosis.

This clonotype was detected many times. The J gene is TRBJ2-5, the V gene TRBV4-1; maybe TRBD1 (6 bases). The germline V gene has CDR1 MGHRA and CDR2 YSYEKL. V was clipped by 0 bases and J by 2 bases, with 13 bases between them. The CDR3 is 16 amino acids. The chain's CDR3 is CASSQDPTGNQETQYF. Here the CDR3 DNA reads TGCGCCAGCAGCCAAGATCCAACAGGGAATCAAGAGACCCAGTACTTC.

For this clonotype: This clone may be a read error of a much larger clone one base away. The chain uses TRBV7-2 and TRBJ2-5, with D maybe TRBD2 (5 bases). Per the germline V gene, CDR1 is SGHTA and CDR2 is FQGNSA. V lost 3 bases and J lost 11, with 19 bases in between. CDR3 length: 14 residues. The CDR3 loop reads CASSFRGFYNEQYF. CDR3 bases: TGTGCCAGCAGCTTTCGAGGGTTCTACAATGAGCAGTACTTC.

In this sample, this clonotype turned up many times. The rearrangement uses TRBV5-1 and TRBJ2-1, with 8 nucleotides matching TRBD2. CDR1 and CDR2 from the germline V gene are SGHRS and YFSETQ. The trim removed 3 bases at V and 6 bases at J, leaving 11 bases unmatched. The CDR3 spans 16 residues. DNA for the CDR3: TGCGCCAGCAGCTCGGGTAGCGGGGTTAAGGGCAATGAGCAGTTCTTC. It yields the protein CASSSGSGVKGNEQFF. The full variable domain, completed using reference TRBV5-1 and TRBJ2-1, is KAGVTQTPRYLIKTRGQQVTLSCSPISGHRSVSWYQQTPGQGLQFLFEYFSETQRNKGNFPGRFSGRQFSNSRSEMNVSTLELGDSALYLCASSSGSGVKGNEQFFGPGTRLTVL.

This clonotype was observed many times. This sequence joins TRBV7-2 and TRBJ1-2; 12 nucleotides line up with TRBD1. Germline CDR1 SGHTA, CDR2 FQGNSA. V lost 5 bases to trimming and J lost 8 bases; unmatched junction nucleotides: 12. The CDR3 sequence is 16 residues long. The CDR3 DNA is TGTGCCAGCAGCGCACTAATGGGACAGGGGGCACGGGGCTACACCTTC. The encoded protein is CASSALMGQGARGYTF.

There are a few counts of this clonotype. The rearrangement joins TRBV5-1 to TRBJ2-7; TRBD2 agrees at 7 bases. The length of the CDR3 is 15 residues. Germline trimming cut 0 bases from V and 7 bases from J; bases unmatched to any gene: 10. Germline CDR1 and CDR2: SGHRS and YFSETQ. CDR3 region: CASSLVGGSYNEQYF. The DNA for the CDR3 is TGCGCCAGCAGCTTGGTAGGCGGGAGCTACAATGAGCAGTACTTC. Full variable domain (rest looked up from reference TRBV5-1 and TRBJ2-7): KAGVTQTPRYLIKTRGQQVTLSCSPISGHRSVSWYQQTPGQGLQFLFEYFSETQRNKGNFPGRFSGRQFSNSRSEMNVSTLELGDSALYLCASSLVGGSYNEQYFGPGTRLTVT.

Turning to this clonotype: This sequence may be a read error, since a much larger clone differs from it by one base. V and J are TRBV3-1 and TRBJ2-3, with D unclear. CDR3 length: 16 residues. V lost 1 base, J lost 5 bases, and 16 bases lay in between. Looked up from germline, CDR1 is LGHDT and CDR2 is YNNKEL (reference sequence). CDR3 nucleotides: TGTGCCAGCAGCCAAGTGTTTCCGACTGGCCAAGATACGCAGTATTTT. The encoded protein is CASSQVFPTGQDTQYF.

This clonotype was found many times. The chain employs TRBV3-1 and TRBJ2-1; 11 bases fit TRBD2. CDR3 length equals 17 residues. Germline trimming cut 0 bases from V and 10 bases from J; bases unmatched to any gene: 11. Germline CDR1 and CDR2: LGHDT and YNNKEL (reference sequence). The CDR3 DNA sequence: TGTGCCAGCAGCCAAGAATCCCTAGCGGGAGGCCTAACGGAGCAGTTCTTC. Protein sequence: CASSQESLAGGLTEQFF.

This clonotype was recorded at least ten times. The V and J genes are TRBV27 and TRBJ1-4, with TRBD1 as a possible D gene (5 bases). The V end lost 6 bases, the J end lost 0 bases, and 23 bases lay between the germline ends. Germline CDR1 is MNHEY and CDR2 is SMNVEV (reference sequence). This CDR3 region has 19 residues. CDR3 sequence (DNA): TGTGCCAGCAGAGGACACGGGCCTCTTTTTACCGCAACTAATGAAAAACTGTTTTTT. Translation gives CASRGHGPLFTATNEKLFF.

The rearrangement uses TRBV7-2 and TRBJ2-4; D gene unclear. The J call is in doubt because the DNA end fits TRBJ2-5 better. Germline V CDR1 and CDR2: SGHTA, FQGNSA. This CDR3 has 15 amino acids. CDR3 bases: TGTGCCAGCAGCTTAGCCTTGGCCCTCCAAGAGACCCAGTACTTC. Protein sequence: CASSLALALQETQYF.

This clonotype was seen repeatedly, ten times or more. The J gene is TRBJ2-1, the V gene TRBV6-5; TRBD2 might be the D (6 bases). Germline CDR1 MNHEY, CDR2 SVGAGI. The CDR3 length is 15 residues. V lost 6 bases, J lost 7 bases, and 19 bases lay in between. The CDR3 here is CASRGKWAGGNEQFF. The CDR3 nucleotides read TGTGCCAGCAGGGGTAAATGGGCAGGAGGGAATGAGCAGTTCTTC.

This clonotype was seen ten or more times. This chain connects TRBV3-1 to TRBJ1-2; D gene uncertain. The CDR3 has 15 amino acids. The germline gives CDR1 LGHDT, CDR2 YNNKEL (reference sequence). Trimming cost V 3 bases and J 3 bases, with 14 bases left between them. CDR3 sequence reads: CASSHSGGSDYGYTF. The DNA for the CDR3 is TGTGCCAGCAGCCATTCCGGAGGGAGTGACTATGGCTACACCTTC.

With regard to this clonotype: A read error may explain this, as a much larger clone is one base away. The rearrangement links TRBV7-6 to TRBJ2-3; D ambiguous. V was shortened by 0 bases and J by 6 bases, with 4 bases between the two germline ends. The germline CDR1 and CDR2 sequences are SGHVS and FNYEAQ. The CDR3 runs to 12 residues. CDR3 DNA sequence: TGTGCCAGCAGCTTAGCCCTGGATACGCAGTATTTT. This sequence encodes CASSLALDTQYF.

The chain is built from TRBV5-6 and TRBJ1-1, with D possibly matching TRBD1 (5 bases). The CDR3 totals 15 residues. V lost 1 base to trimming and J lost 4 bases, with 14 bases between them. Germline CDR1 reads SGHDT; CDR2 reads YYEEEE. CDR3 sequence: CASSLPGARGTEAFF. As DNA, the CDR3 is TGTGCCAGCAGCTTGCCCGGGGCGAGAGGCACTGAAGCTTTCTTT.

This clonotype was counted ten times or more. This rearrangement joins TRBV3-1 to TRBJ2-3, with D perhaps TRBD1 (5 bases). Deletions cut 4 bases from V and 5 bases from J, with 10 bases between. Looked up from germline, CDR1 is LGHDT and CDR2 is YNNKEL (reference sequence). CDR3 length: 13 residues. The CDR3 is CASSRIRGDTQYF. The CDR3 DNA reads TGTGCCAGCAGCCGGATAAGGGGAGATACGCAGTATTTT.

This chain joins TRBV3-1 and TRBJ2-1, with a possible D match to TRBD1 (5 bases). Germline V gene data show CDR1 as LGHDT and CDR2 as YNNKEL (reference sequence). CDR3 length: 17 residues. V lost 3 bases and J 5 bases, leaving 20 bases between the germline ends. As DNA, the CDR3 is TGTGCCAGCAGCCACGATAAAGGGGTTTTAATCAACAATGAGCAGTTCTTC. The encoded protein is CASSHDKGVLINNEQFF.

The V gene is TRBV18, the J gene TRBJ2-1; D might be TRBD1 (8 bases). Germline values: CDR1 KGHSH, CDR2 LQKENI. This CDR3 region has 21 residues. Trimming left V 0 bases short and J 3 bases short, with 27 bases between. The CDR3 protein is CASSPPTGEKEEGGFYNEQFF. The CDR3 DNA reads as TGTGCCAGCTCACCACCGACAGGGGAAAAAGAAGAGGGAGGGTTCTACAATGAGCAGTTCTTC.

Turning to this clonotype: Being one base from a much bigger clone, this may be a read error. This chain joins TRBV6-1 and TRBJ1-1; D is uncertain. V shed 2 bases and J shed 2 bases, with 0 bases lying between them. CDR1 MNHNS and CDR2 SASEGT come from the germline V gene. The CDR3 loop spans 11 amino acids. The CDR3 region has the DNA TGTGCCAGCAGTGAAAACACTGAAGCTTTCTTT. Translating it yields CASSENTEAFF.

In this sample, this clonotype turned up a few times. The chain links TRBV4-3 to TRBJ1-2, with D possibly being TRBD1 (5 bases). The germline V gene encodes CDR1 LGHNA and CDR2 YSLEER. Trimming took 2 bases from V and 7 from J, leaving 8 bases between them. The CDR3 covers 12 residues. CDR3 sequence reads: CASSQYGTGYTF. The CDR3 nucleotides are TGCGCCAGCAGCCAATACGGGACTGGCTACACCTTC.

A word on this clonotype: The junction shows a germline mismatch at one end, possibly a read error. The rearrangement joins TRBV7-7 to TRBJ2-3, with 7 bases lining up with TRBD2. Germline assignment: CDR1 SSHAT and CDR2 FNYEAQ (reference sequence). The length of the CDR3 is 13 residues. CDR3 nucleotide sequence: TGTGCTAGCAGCTTACTAGCGTCAGATACGCAGTATTTT. Amino acid sequence: CASSLLASDTQYF.

The gene calls are TRBV12-3 or TRBV12-4 and TRBJ2-3; D may be TRBD2 (5 bases). This CDR3 contains 13 residues. V was cut by 7 bases and J by 0 bases, with 8 bases left in between. The CDR3 region is CASTRGSTDTQYF. CDR3 sequence (DNA): TGTGCCAGCACACGCGGGAGCACAGATACGCAGTATTTT.

This clonotype appeared a few times. Possible read error: a much larger clone is one base away. V is TRBV10-1 and J is TRBJ2-7; 10 nucleotides match TRBD2. This CDR3 is 16 amino acids long. Germline V CDR1 and CDR2: WNHNN, SYGVQD (reference sequence). The V segment lost 5 bases and the J segment 7 bases; nucleotides outside the gene matches: 14. CDR3 amino acids: CASSPFSSGGIDEQYF. The DNA for the CDR3 is TGCGCCAGCAGTCCGTTTAGTAGCGGGGGGATCGATGAGCAGTACTTC.

V usage is TRBV20-1 and J usage is TRBJ2-7, with 10 bases aligning to TRBD1. Unmatched junction bases numbered 10, after V lost 6 bases and J lost 2 bases. In germline, CDR1 is DFQATT, CDR2 SNEGSKA (reference sequence). The CDR3 covers 15 residues. CDR3 coding DNA: TGCAGTGCCAGGACCGGGACAGGGGTGCCCTACGAGCAGTACTTC. Its translation is CSARTGTGVPYEQYF.